One sample yielded the 19 T cell receptor beta chains listed below, sequenced in a study of OX40 agonist ivuxolimab in advanced cancers. Sequencing was performed with immunoSEQ multiplex PCR; in TCRdb, only in-frame clones are kept and a portion is missing. In the table there are fewer than 80,000 clones, about 83% of which are singletons. This material consisted of CD4+ or CD8+ T cells sorted from blood, taken in a trial of the OX40 agonist ivuxolimab. The origin of the receptors is an adult with an advanced solid tumor such as melanoma, head and neck, liver or kidney cancer.

The CDR3 protein is CASSLYGQGGTEAFF. In DNA, the CDR3 is TGTGCCAGCAGTCTCTACGGACAGGGGGGGACTGAAGCTTTCTTT. The V call is TRBV27, the J call TRBJ1-1; 10 nucleotides match TRBD1. The CDR3 covers 15 residues. With V trimmed by 5 bases and J by 5 bases, 8 bases remained unmatched. From germline, CDR1 is MNHEY and CDR2 SMNVEV (reference sequence).

The chain couples TRBV6-6 to TRBJ1-1, with D uncertain. The CDR3 is made up of 13 amino acids. Trimming shortened V by 2 bases and J by 0 bases, and 4 bases separated the two germline ends. Germline values: CDR1 MNHNY, CDR2 SVGAGI (reference sequence). This CDR3 is CASSYTMNTEAFF. In nucleotides, the CDR3 is TGTGCCAGCAGTTACACCATGAACACTGAAGCTTTCTTT.

The genes are TRBV2 and TRBJ1-4; the D is unclear. The ends were cut back, 6 bases at V and 6 bases at J, with 14 bases in the middle. CDR1 is SNHLY and CDR2 is FYNNEI in the germline V gene. The CDR3 loop spans 14 amino acids. The CDR3 loop is CASRMQAKDEKLFF. The CDR3 DNA reads TGTGCCAGCAGGATGCAGGCCAAGGATGAAAAACTGTTTTTT.

The CDR3 reads CASSSPSGSTNYEQYF. The CDR3, as DNA: TGTGCCAGCAGCTCCCCTTCAGGGTCTACCAACTACGAGCAGTACTTC. The chain joins TRBV7-2 to TRBJ2-5; D is perhaps TRBD1 (5 bases). Matching the DNA end better, TRBJ2-7 makes the J call doubtful. The length of the CDR3 is 16 residues. Germline V gene data show CDR1 as SGHTA and CDR2 as FQGNSA.

This clone was detected only a few times. V usage is TRBV7-2 and J usage is TRBJ1-5, with TRBD1 as a possible D gene (5 bases). Per the germline V gene, CDR1 is SGHTA and CDR2 is FQGNSA. The V end lost 4 bases, the J end lost 5 bases, and 9 bases lay between the germline ends. The length of the CDR3 is 13 residues. CDR3 sequence (DNA): TGTGCCAGCAGCTCCTTCAGGGATCAGCCCCAGCATTTT. It encodes CASSSFRDQPQHF.

The rearrangement links TRBV28 to TRBJ2-5, with a tentative D call TRBD2 (5 bases). The DNA end favors TRBJ2-7, so the J call may be wrong. Germline CDR1 is MDHEN and CDR2 is SYDVKM. This CDR3 spans 15 amino acids. CDR3 sequence reads: CASSLEEEDSYEQYF. The CDR3 bases are TGTGCCAGCAGTTTGGAGGAGGAGGATTCGTACGAGCAGTACTTC.

The chain links TRBV23-1 to TRBJ1-4; D may be TRBD1 (6 bases). TRBV23-1 is identified as an open reading frame with a role that is uncertain. With 9 bases removed from V and 4 bases from J, the gap between germline ends came to 15 bases. This CDR3 comprises 14 residues. CDR3 nucleotides: TGCGCCAGGCCCGAGAGGGGGGATAATGAAAAACTGTTTTTT. This gives the protein CARPERGDNEKLFF.

V and J are TRBV5-6 and TRBJ2-2; 8 positions match TRBD1. V trimming: 4 bases; J trimming: 4 bases; junction bases outside the gene matches: 9. Germline values: CDR1 SGHDT, CDR2 YYEEEE. This CDR3 is built from 16 residues. CDR3 nucleotide sequence: TGTGCCAGCAGCCCCCAGCAGGGGGCCGGCACCGGGGAGCTGTTTTTT. Its protein product is CASSPQQGAGTGELFF.

The J gene is TRBJ2-5, the V gene TRBV5-5, with a weak D call TRBD2 (5 bases). CDR1 and CDR2 from the germline V gene are SGHKS and YYEKEE (reference sequence). This CDR3 comprises 13 residues. Deletions cut 7 bases from V and 2 bases from J, with 12 bases between. Written as DNA, the CDR3 is TGTGCCAGCGCCCCGAGAGGGCAAGAGACCCAGTACTTC. Encoded protein: CASAPRGQETQYF.

The CDR3 here is CASSLGLAGGDTQYF. CDR3 DNA sequence: TGCGCCAGCAGCTTGGGTCTAGCGGGAGGGGATACGCAGTATTTT. The J gene is TRBJ2-3, the V gene TRBV5-1, with 12 nucleotides matching TRBD2. Germline V gene sequence: CDR1 SGHRS, CDR2 YFSETQ. V shed 0 bases, J shed 6 bases, and the junction held 2 bases outside the gene matches. This CDR3 comprises 15 residues.

This chain uses TRBV18 with TRBJ1-4; TRBD1 aligns across 10 bases. The CDR3 is made up of 15 amino acids. Germline loops: CDR1 KGHSH, CDR2 LQKENI. V lost 2 bases and J lost 8; bases outside the gene matches: 5. The CDR3 DNA sequence: TGTGCCAGCTCACCAAGAGCGGACAGGGGGGAAAAACTGTTTTTT. Amino acids: CASSPRADRGEKLFF.

Only a few counts were recorded for this clone. The V and J genes are TRBV7-3 and TRBJ2-2; perhaps TRBD2 as D (6 bases). Germline V gene sequence: CDR1 SGHTA, CDR2 FQGTGA. Trimming left V 6 bases short and J 3 bases short, with 11 bases between. The CDR3 covers 14 residues. The CDR3 is CASRWDSHTGELFF. CDR3 DNA: TGTGCCAGCAGGTGGGACTCCCACACCGGGGAGCTGTTTTTT.

The gene calls are TRBV5-5 and TRBJ1-1; D remains unclear. CDR3 length: 15 residues. Trimming took 1 base from V and 1 from J, leaving 11 bases between them. Germline assignment: CDR1 SGHKS and CDR2 YYEKEE (reference sequence). The CDR3 region has the DNA TGTGCCAGCAGCTTGAGTAGGCCTGCGAACACTGAAGCTTTCTTT. Amino acids: CASSLSRPANTEAFF.

This clone has only one observation. The gene calls are TRBV5-5 and TRBJ1-2; D is perhaps TRBD1 (5 bases). Trimming cost V 4 bases and J 2 bases, with 12 bases left between them. Germline V gene sequence: CDR1 SGHKS, CDR2 YYEKEE (reference sequence). CDR3 length: 14 amino acids. The CDR3 DNA sequence: TGTGCCAGCAGCATACAGGATACCAACTATGGCTACACCTTC. Amino acid sequence: CASSIQDTNYGYTF.

This chain connects TRBV5-4 to TRBJ1-6, with a tentative D call TRBD1 (6 bases). The V gene's germline CDR1 is SGHNT and CDR2 YYREEE (reference sequence). CDR3 size: 14 residues. The V and J ends lost 1 base and 11 bases respectively, with 13 bases between them. For the CDR3, the DNA is TGTGCCAGCAGCTTGACCGGACAGCAGGCACCCCTCCACTTT. Amino acids: CASSLTGQQAPLHF. The whole variable domain, filled in from reference TRBV5-4 and TRBJ1-6, reads ETGVTQSPTHLIKTRGQQVTLRCSSQSGHNTVSWYQQALGQGPQFIFQYYREEENGRGNFPPRFSGLQFPNYSSELNVNALELDDSALYLCASSLTGQQAPLHFGNGTRLTVT.

V and J are TRBV5-5 and TRBJ2-2; D is possibly TRBD2 (5 bases). CDR3 size: 15 residues. The V end was cut by 1 base, the J end by 4 bases, with 11 bases between. Germline V gene lookup returns CDR1 SGHKS and CDR2 YYEKEE (reference sequence). DNA of the CDR3: TGTGCCAGCAGCTTGAGAGGGCTCGCCACCGGGGAGCTGTTTTTT. Translation gives CASSLRGLATGELFF.

This rearrangement joins TRBV9 to TRBJ2-7; no firm D call. V was pared by 2 bases and J by 6 bases, with 12 bases between. The CDR3 has 13 residues. CDR1 and CDR2 from the germline V gene are SGDLS and YYNGEE. The CDR3 nucleotides read TGTGCCAGCAGCGTTGGACGGACGACCGAGCAGTACTTC. This sequence encodes CASSVGRTTEQYF.

The chain employs TRBV27 and TRBJ2-1; tentative D call: TRBD1 (5 bases). The CDR3 is 16 amino acids. V dropped 5 bases and J dropped 2 bases, with 16 bases sitting between them. Per the germline V gene, CDR1 is MNHEY and CDR2 is SMNVEV (reference sequence). The CDR3 DNA is TGTGCCAGCAGTCCCCGGACAACCCACACCTACAATGAGCAGTTCTTC. Its protein is CASSPRTTHTYNEQFF.

This chain links TRBV18 with TRBJ2-7; 8 nucleotides agree with TRBD2. V lost 2 bases, J lost 7 bases, and 10 bases stayed unmatched. CDR3 length: 15 residues. CDR1 and CDR2 from the germline V gene are KGHSH and LQKENI. CDR3 in amino acids: CASSPSQREILEQYF. Written as DNA, the CDR3 is TGTGCCAGCTCACCAAGTCAGCGGGAGATCCTAGAGCAGTACTTC. The full variable domain, rest sourced from reference TRBV18 and TRBJ2-7, is NAGVMQNPRHLVRRRGQEARLRCSPMKGHSHVYWYRQLPEEGLKFMVYLQKENIIDESGMPKERFSAEFPKEGPSILRIQQVVRGDSAAYFCASSPSQREILEQYFGPGTRLTVT.